This record covers a single TCR beta chain. Its antigen is not identified. The read ends 3 residues shy of where the CDR3 ends; the end is completed using the germline J gene. The CDR3 covers 13 residues. Per the germline V gene, CDR1 is SGHDT and CDR2 is YYEEEE. Profiling relied on immunoSEQ multiplex PCR, and the TCRdb table lists in-frame clones only, not all of them. The sample has about 30,000 clones. This specimen belongs to a study of T cells in women clearing cervical HPV infection. The wider study: Cases' blood sampling followed lesion detection by median approximately 150 days (90 to 200). With HLA typing for only a few women, HLA confounding remains possible. Broader study findings: Repertoire richness, not evenness, was significantly elevated in CIN3+ cases versus controls.

J is TRBJ1-2 and V is TRBV5-6; weak D call: TRBD1 (6 bases). The sample consisted of blood buffy coat. This TCR was sampled from a woman aged 18-70 years with a cervical HPV16 infection that either progressed to CIN3+ or cleared (not recorded which). Incomplete CDR3 DNA: TGTGCCAGCAGCTTGCAGGGGAGGGAGGGC. This gives the protein CASSLQGREG. The complete CDR3 reads CASSLQGREGYTF.